This entry concerns a single T cell receptor (beta chain). The specificity of this receptor is unknown. There are no base qualities to consult, and no much larger clone falls within one base. The cysteine opens and the phenylalanine closes a CDR3 of 13 amino acids. CDR3 DNA is the only sequence kept; it has 39 bases, read in frame from the first base. CDR1 and CDR2 are read off the germline V gene (reference sequence) as GTSNPN and SVGIG. V loses 7 bases, J loses 3 bases, and the germline ends lie 15 bases apart. The sample originates from a study of Ad26.COV2.S vaccination and SARS-CoV-2 variants (dated by TCRdb to the early 2020s). General notes on the study: Donors in the vaccine arm were drawn from COV1001, a multicentre, randomized, double-blind, placebo-controlled phase I-IIa trial testing Ad26.COV2.S in healthy adults. Participants in the trial were split at random into five groups of five each, receiving low-dose or high-dose Ad26.COV2.S once or twice, or else placebo on both occasions. Investigators did not know the trial group allocation while performing experiments and assessing outcomes. Ad26.COV2.S was administered intramuscularly at 5 x 10^10 or 1 x 10^11 viral particles, either as a single shot or as two shots given 56 days apart. The TCR-sequenced set comprised about 30 samples: approximately 20 Ad26.COV2.S vaccine recipients, 5 placebo recipients and 8 SARS-CoV-2 convalescent individuals. The specificity and breadth of SARS-CoV-2-reactive T cell receptors after Ad26.COV2.S vaccination were assessed by TCRbeta repertoire sequencing. Study-wide findings and limitations: According to the authors, total T cell responses may have been underestimated by the TCR breadth and depth analyses. Ad26.COV2.S recipients had higher spike-specific TCR breadth than placebo recipients (P = 0.0014). The study lacked the statistical power to compare responses across vaccine doses or regimens. Substantial breadth of spike-specific CD8+ and CD4+ T cell responses was reported after vaccination. Vaccine and placebo recipients had comparable non-spike TCR breadth, which fits with the vaccine containing only spike.

The immunoSEQ Assay was used to sequence TCRbeta CDR3 regions. After extraction, genomic DNA underwent amplification by bias-controlled multiplex PCR, followed by high-throughput sequencing. The published analysis was carried out like this. To quantify the absolute abundance of every unique TCRbeta CDR3 region, sequences were collapsed and filtered. T cell fraction was estimated by normalizing TCRbeta template counts to usable DNA, which was measured by amplifying reference genes present in all nucleated cells. Repertoire TCRs were annotated as SARS-CoV-2-specific by exact matching of V gene, CDR3 amino acid sequence and J gene to a known reactive TCR set. The reference SARS-CoV-2 TCR set came from MIRA and was filtered for enrichment in COVID-19-positive ImmuneCODE repertoires, removing public or cross-reactive TCRs. Drawing on the MIRA antigens, annotated TCRs were analysed further at the level of specific ORF or position within ORF. Depth was the summed frequency of annotated unique rearrangements, while breadth was defined as annotated unique rearrangements over total unique productive rearrangements. Group comparisons of TCR breadth used two-sided Wilcoxon rank-sum tests. In its TCRdb copy, this immuneACCESS table keeps in-frame sequences only and misses some clones. Where compared with another copy, unresolved V genes explain less than half of these, and the others have no known cause. V, J and clone size are taken as reported in that table, and D and trimming were inferred from the DNA itself. The sample records a few hundred thousand clones, around 93% of which are singletons. The ten biggest clones cover less than 2% of the sample.

The sample's treatment or condition label is to be understood as: about 20 received Ad26.COV2.S at low or high dose, single or two shots; 5 received placebo; per-sample allocation not given. Repertoires of vaccine and placebo recipients were sequenced from samples collected on day 63 after the first injection. In Cohort 1b, about two dozen adults aged 18-55 years were enrolled at a single site in Boston, USA, between 29 July and 7 August 2020. Ad26.COV2.S was a replication-incompetent adenovirus type 26 vector that expressed a prefusion-stabilized SARS-CoV-2 spike protein derived from the original Wuhan strain.

This TCR was sampled from a person between 18 and 65 years old who received the Ad26.COV2.S COVID-19 vaccine or a placebo. The V and J segments used are TRBV30 and TRBJ1-1, with the D gene not clear enough to name. The starting material was peripheral blood, obtained in a trial of Ad26.COV2.S vaccine versus placebo. The encoded CDR3 is CAYSPTRDTEAFF. The DNA is TGTGCCTATTCCCCCACGAGGGACACTGAAGCTTTCTTT.